This TCR beta chain was recovered during a study of shared clonotypes between healthy human individuals. Turning to the study itself: With ages of 18 to 49, the donors were two women and a few men. The study used three CD4 naive, three CD4 memory, two CD8 naive and one CD8 memory plate per donor.

Regarding the study as a whole: Deeper or shallower sequencing was expected to change how clonotypes are shared among donors.

Repertoires were generated with immunoSEQ multiplex PCR, while TCRdb's copy carries only in-frame clones and drops some. The sample carries more than 1.2 million clones, 98% recorded once. A split of CD4+ cells into CD45RA+ naive and CD45RA-negative memory subsets was performed. About this clone: Its matching antigen is unknown.

The germline V gene has CDR1 MNHEY and CDR2 SMNVEV (reference sequence). This CDR3 contains 13 residues. V lost 5 bases, J lost 4 bases, and 4 bases stayed unmatched. This chain joins TRBV27 and TRBJ1-2; 7 positions match TRBD1. The sample comprised naive CD4+ T cells sorted from blood. The subset here: CD45RA+ positively selected. This receptor was taken from a man aged 25 to 45 in good health. In DNA form, the CDR3 reads TGTGCCAGCAGTGTGACAGGGCTCTATGGCTACACCTTC. Residues: CASSVTGLYGYTF.